This TCR beta chain is from a study of OX40 agonist ivuxolimab in advanced cancers. Study-level background: Cohort: about 80% men, mean age 60, aged roughly 20 to 79. Findings of the study overall: Specificity for antigen went undetermined in the expanded peripheral T cells. Low clonal expansion, among the lowest seen, marked partial responders at 0.1-3.0 mg/kg.

With regard to this clone: What it recognizes is unknown.

Repertoires were generated with immunoSEQ multiplex PCR, while TCRdb's copy carries only in-frame clones and drops some. The sample yields roughly 60,000 clones, about 91% seen once. The CDR3 length is 15 residues. Trimming shortened V by 0 bases and J by 2 bases, and 9 bases separated the two germline ends. Looked up from germline, CDR1 is KGHSH and CDR2 is LQKENI. The chain carries TRBV18 and TRBJ2-3, with D perhaps TRBD2 (6 bases). The material sequenced was CD4+ or CD8+ T cells sorted from blood, taken in a trial of the OX40 agonist ivuxolimab. The receptor's source is an adult with an advanced solid tumor such as melanoma, head and neck, liver or kidney cancer. In DNA form, the CDR3 reads TGTGCCAGCTCACCACCGCTAGCGACCACAGATACGCAGTATTTT. It translates to CASSPPLATTDTQYF.